A single sample is the source of the 6 T cell receptor beta chains below, sequenced in a study of blood T cells in healthy people across ages. With a J-beta primer mix and a sample-barcoded 5' primer, a second PCR ran roughly 6 to 12 cycles. TCRdb used MiXCR to reprocess the 5' RACE reads, holding one entry per CDR3 protein. Found here are about 900,000 distinct CDR3 sequences, 55% to 65% of them singletons; the top ten hold about 27%. Material for sequencing was blood. The receptors shown here come from a young man in good health.

The chain links TRBV6-2 or TRBV6-3 to TRBJ2-7, with D unresolved. Germline-derived CDR1 and CDR2 are MNHEY and SVGEGT. Trimming took off 6 bases at V and 5 bases at J, with 8 bases between the two ends. The CDR3 loop spans 11 amino acids. The chain's CDR3 is CASSRGDEQYF. CDR3 DNA sequence: TGTGCCAGCAGCCGCGGCGACGAGCAGTACTTC.

This chain links TRBV5-1 with TRBJ2-6, with 8 bases aligning to TRBD1. J was trimmed by 2 bases and V by 4 bases; bases with no gene match: 11. The CDR3 contains 18 residues. Looked up from germline, CDR1 is SGHRS and CDR2 is YFSETQ. The CDR3 protein is CASSPQTGELAGANVLTF. CDR3 bases: TGCGCCAGCAGCCCCCAGACAGGGGAGCTCGCTGGGGCCAACGTCCTGACTTTC.

The rearrangement links TRBV4-3 to TRBJ1-2; D is unresolved. This CDR3 is built from 15 residues. Germline-derived CDR1 and CDR2 are LGHNA and YSLEER. Trimming pared 0 bases from V and 4 bases from J, leaving 12 bases between. CDR3 coding DNA: TGCGCCAGCAGCCAAGATCTTATAGGATTCTATGGCTACACCTTC. It is translated as CASSQDLIGFYGYTF.

This rearrangement joins TRBV4-3 to TRBJ2-7, with 13 bases aligning to TRBD2. The CDR3 has 16 residues. Germline V CDR1 and CDR2: LGHNA, YSLEER. J was trimmed by 2 bases and V by 4 bases; bases with no gene match: 5. CDR3 DNA sequence: TGCGCCAGCAGCCGAGCAACTAGCGGGGGGGCCTACGAGCAGTACTTC. It translates to CASSRATSGGAYEQYF.

V usage is TRBV30 and J usage is TRBJ2-2; D gene uncertain. The germline gives CDR1 GTSNPN, CDR2 SVGIG (reference sequence). V was trimmed by 1 base and J by 2 bases, leaving 2 bases between them. The CDR3 extends over 12 amino acids. CDR3 nucleotide sequence: TGTGCCTGGAGTGCTAACACCGGGGAGCTGTTTTTT. It is translated as CAWSANTGELFF.

The chain combines TRBV14 with TRBJ1-1; D is unclear. Germline CDR1 is SGHDN and CDR2 is FVKESK. The germline V and J ends were trimmed by 2 bases and 3 bases, with 10 bases remaining between them. This CDR3 spans 14 amino acids. The CDR3 is CASSQRAYHTEAFF. CDR3 DNA: TGTGCCAGCAGCCAACGGGCGTACCACACTGAAGCTTTCTTT.